The 8 T cell receptor beta chains in this list originate from one sample, sequenced in a study of blood T cells in healthy people across ages. Then a second PCR, running about 7 to 11 cycles, was carried out with a sample-barcoded 5' primer and a J-beta primer mix. MiXCR, run by TCRdb on the 5' RACE reads, gives a single entry per CDR3 protein. There are 1.5 million to 2 million distinct CDR3 sequences in the sample; roughly 49% occur only once, and around 2.1% lies in the top ten. Sequenced sample: blood. The receptors derive from a woman in her 40s in good health.

CDR3 region: CASSPVAGGSEQFF. The CDR3 region has the DNA TGTGCCAGTAGCCCCGTCGCGGGGGGCAGTGAGCAGTTCTTC. The chain has TRBV19 and TRBJ2-1; 8 positions agree with TRBD2. Germline-derived CDR1 and CDR2 are LNHDA and SQIVND (reference sequence). The V and J ends lost 6 bases and 9 bases, in that order; junction bases with no gene match: 10. There are 14 residues in the CDR3.

This clonotype was seen more than once but under ten times. J is TRBJ2-3 and V is TRBV6-2 or TRBV6-3, with TRBD1 as a possible D gene (6 bases). The CDR3 consists of 15 residues. Per the germline V gene, CDR1 is MNHEY and CDR2 is SVGEGT. Trimming cost V 5 bases and J 2 bases, with 14 bases left between them. Here the CDR3 reads CASSPQPGVTDTQYF. CDR3 bases: TGTGCCAGCAGTCCACAGCCAGGGGTCACAGATACGCAGTATTTT.

The chain joins TRBV6-1 to TRBJ1-2, with 9 bases fitting TRBD1. The V and J ends lost 8 bases and 8 bases, in that order; junction bases with no gene match: 30. Germline CDR1 reads MNHNS; CDR2 reads SASEGT. The length of the CDR3 is 20 residues. CDR3: CASYASRPGQGRFGSGGYTF. In DNA form, the CDR3 reads TGTGCCAGCTACGCCAGCAGGCCCGGACAGGGGAGATTTGGATCGGGCGGCTACACCTTC.

The chain employs TRBV20-1 and TRBJ1-6; 8 nucleotides line up with TRBD1. The ends lost 6 bases at V and 7 bases at J; junction bases unmatched: 20. Germline CDR1 and CDR2: DFQATT and SNEGSKA (reference sequence). CDR3 length: 18 residues. The DNA of the CDR3 is TGCAGTGCCCCATCAGTCGGGGGCAGGGGGCGATCGAATTCACCCCTCCACTTT. Its protein is CSAPSVGGRGRSNSPLHF.

The chain links TRBV29-1 to TRBJ1-2; D might be TRBD1 (5 bases). CDR1 and CDR2 (germline): SQVTM, ANQGSEA. Trimming stripped 4 bases from V and 7 bases from J, with 19 bases between. This CDR3 contains 14 residues. The DNA for the CDR3 is TGCAGCGTTGGGGGGGGACGTAGAAATTTTGGCTACACCTTC. Amino acid sequence: CSVGGGRRNFGYTF.

This clonotype was recorded a few times. This sequence joins TRBV5-1 and TRBJ2-5; TRBD1 aligns across 7 bases. The V and J ends lost 2 bases and 2 bases, in that order; junction bases with no gene match: 6. The CDR3 runs 15 residues. Per germline, CDR1 SGHRS and CDR2 YFSETQ. The CDR3 reads CASSFELQGQETQYF. In DNA, the CDR3 is TGCGCCAGCAGCTTCGAGCTACAGGGGCAAGAGACCCAGTACTTC.

V and J are TRBV6-2 or TRBV6-3 and TRBJ2-1; the D gene is possibly TRBD1 (5 bases). Trimming pared 6 bases from V and 3 bases from J, leaving 21 bases between. CDR1 and CDR2 from the germline V gene are MNHEY and SVGEGT. The CDR3 extends over 17 amino acids. DNA for the CDR3: TGTGCCAGCAGCCGTCAGCCCGCAGGGTGGGACTACAATGAGCAGTTCTTC. Protein product: CASSRQPAGWDYNEQFF.

This clonotype showed up just a few times. V usage is TRBV27 and J usage is TRBJ2-1; D ambiguous. TRBJ2-7 explains the end of the DNA better; the J call may be wrong. CDR1 is MNHEY, CDR2 SMNVEV, per germline (reference sequence). CDR3 length equals 14 residues. In DNA form, the CDR3 reads TGTGCCAGCAGTTTCGACGGTAGCTACTACGAGCAGTACTTC. Protein: CASSFDGSYYEQYF.